The entry that follows covers one T cell receptor (beta chain) sequence. Its target is unknown. Generated by immunoSEQ multiplex PCR, the TCRdb table keeps only in-frame clones and is missing some. The sample holds about 55,000 clones, roughly 69% seen once. CDR1 is LGHNA, CDR2 YSLEER, per germline. V shed 4 bases and J 5 bases; nucleotides not matched to a gene: 4. This CDR3 is built from 14 residues. The sample is drawn from a study of CD4+ T cells in melanoma. General study findings and limits: In melanoma, neoantigen-specific CD4+ T cells reportedly differed in differentiation state. A reported correlation linked neoantigen-specific CD4+ T cells to CD8+, macrophage and B cell function.

The sequenced material came from tumor tissue. The rearrangement links TRBV4-3 to TRBJ2-7, with TRBD1 matching 11 bases. The TCR was taken from a human donor with melanoma. DNA for the CDR3: TGCGCCAGCAGCCTGCGGACAGGGGGCCACGAGCAGTACTTC. Its translation is CASSLRTGGHEQYF.